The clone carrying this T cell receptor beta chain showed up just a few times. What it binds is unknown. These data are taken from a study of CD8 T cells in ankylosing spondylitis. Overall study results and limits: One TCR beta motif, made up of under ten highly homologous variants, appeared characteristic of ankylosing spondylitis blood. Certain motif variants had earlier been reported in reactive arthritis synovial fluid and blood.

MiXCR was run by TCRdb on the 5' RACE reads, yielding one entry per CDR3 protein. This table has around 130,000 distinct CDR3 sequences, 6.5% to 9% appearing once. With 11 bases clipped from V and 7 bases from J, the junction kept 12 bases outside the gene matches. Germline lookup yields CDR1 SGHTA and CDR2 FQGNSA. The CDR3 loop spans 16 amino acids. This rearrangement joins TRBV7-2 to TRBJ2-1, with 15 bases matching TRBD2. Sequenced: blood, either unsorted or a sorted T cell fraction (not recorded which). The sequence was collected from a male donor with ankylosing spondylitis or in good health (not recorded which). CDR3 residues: CAGNRGLAGGLNEQFF. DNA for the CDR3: TGTGCCGGTAATAGGGGACTAGCGGGAGGTTTGAATGAGCAGTTCTTC.